This entry describes one T cell receptor (beta chain). This record comes from a study of blood T cell repertoires in COVID-19. CDR3 size: 14 residues. J was trimmed by 1 base and V by 4 bases; bases with no gene match: 4. The germline CDR1 and CDR2 sequences are SGHNT and YYREEE (reference sequence). Generated by immunoSEQ multiplex PCR, the TCRdb table keeps only in-frame clones and is missing some. Here the sample spans about 330,000 clones, around four fifths being singletons. The receptor comes from a woman between 45 and 60 years old with acute or convalescent COVID-19. The J gene is TRBJ2-5, the V gene TRBV5-4; 7 positions agree with TRBD2. The specimen sequenced was peripheral blood. DNA of the CDR3: TGTGCCAGCAGCGAAGGCGGGGGCCAAGAGACCCAGTACTTC. Its protein is CASSEGGGQETQYF. Together with reference TRBV5-4 and TRBJ2-5, the CDR3 gives the full variable domain: ETGVTQSPTHLIKTRGQQVTLRCSSQSGHNTVSWYQQALGQGPQFIFQYYREEENGRGNFPPRFSGLQFPNYSSELNVNALELDDSALYLCASSEGGGQETQYFGPGTRLLVL.